This T cell receptor beta chain was identified during a study of CD4+ T cells in melanoma. The repertoire was sequenced with immunoSEQ multiplex PCR; TCRdb's copy has only in-frame clones and lacks some. The table includes about 55,000 clones, approximately 74% detected once. This clone turned up a few times. The target antigen is unknown. This CDR3 comprises 11 residues. V was shortened by 10 bases and J by 6 bases, with 12 bases between the two germline ends. CDR1 is MDHEN, CDR2 SYDVKM, per germline. Points from the study as a whole: In melanoma, neoantigen-specific CD4+ T cells reportedly differed in differentiation state. A reported correlation linked neoantigen-specific CD4+ T cells to CD8+, macrophage and B cell function.

This chain connects TRBV28 to TRBJ1-1; unclear D gene. Sequencing was performed on tumor tissue. This receptor was obtained from a human donor with melanoma. CDR3: CATTTSAEAFF. CDR3 in DNA: TGTGCCACCACTACTTCCGCTGAAGCTTTCTTT.